This TCR beta chain was recorded in a study of early T cells in non-severe SARS-CoV-2 infection. Study-level points and caveats: Anti-spike CD8 responses were favored by VDJdb matching, which missed private and CD4 specificities.

Comment on this clonotype: Antigen: not known.

Unique molecular identifiers (one per individual cDNA molecule) were attached. TCRdb processed the 5' RACE reads anew with MiXCR; each CDR3 protein has one entry. The sample records about 76,000 distinct CDR3 sequences, about 11% being singletons. The ends were cut back, 1 base at V and 2 bases at J, with 6 bases in the middle. The CDR3 loop spans 12 amino acids. Germline V lookup: CDR1 DFQATT, CDR2 SNEGSKA (reference sequence). Material: whole blood. The sequence came from an adult who was a healthcare worker with PCR-confirmed SARS-CoV-2 infection or an uninfected control (not recorded which). The genes are TRBV20-1 and TRBJ2-7; D ambiguous. This CDR3 reads CSARGGPYEQYF. CDR3 DNA sequence: TGCAGTGCTAGAGGGGGTCCCTACGAGCAGTACTTC.